A single sample is the source of the 9 T cell receptor beta chains below, sequenced in a study of beta chain features in type 1 diabetes. Reverse transcribing all isolated RNA meant expressed TCRB transcripts were sequenced. The repertoire was sequenced with immunoSEQ multiplex PCR; TCRdb's copy has only in-frame clones and lacks some. The sample holds hundreds of thousands of clones, around 9% seen once. These receptors have no identified antigens. Study-level results: Shorter TCRB CDR3s, moderately but significantly so, were found in Type 1 diabetes patients in all four CD4+ subsets.

The specimen sequenced was central memory CD4+ T cells from blood. All receptors come from a man in his thirties or forties with type 1 diabetes.

This clone was counted a few times. V gene TRBV6-1 combines with J gene TRBJ1-5, with TRBD1 matching over 8 bases. Germline V gives CDR1 MNHNS, CDR2 SASEGT. Trimming cost V 7 bases and J 3 bases; bases outside gene matches: 2. CDR3 length: 13 amino acids. Here the CDR3 reads CASKDRVNQPQHF. The DNA of the CDR3 is TGTGCCAGCAAGGACAGGGTCAATCAGCCCCAGCATTTT.

The rearrangement links TRBV5-1 to TRBJ1-5, with no clear D. Germline CDR1 reads SGHRS; CDR2 reads YFSETQ. V was cut by 1 base and J by 5 bases, with 10 bases left in between. This CDR3 is built from 14 residues. The CDR3 loop reads CASSLKGSDQPQHF. The CDR3 DNA reads as TGCGCCAGCAGCTTGAAAGGGAGCGATCAGCCCCAGCATTTT.

This chain links TRBV4-3 with TRBJ2-1, with 8 positions matching TRBD1. The length of the CDR3 is 17 residues. The germline CDR1 and CDR2 sequences are LGHNA and YSLEER. J was trimmed by 4 bases and V by 0 bases; bases with no gene match: 8. DNA of the CDR3: TGCGCCAGCAGCCAAGACCCCCAGGGGGCTTCATACAATGAGCAGTTCTTC. Its translation: CASSQDPQGASYNEQFF.

This rearrangement joins TRBV7-9 to TRBJ1-2; the D is unclear. CDR1 is SEHNR, CDR2 FQNEAQ, per germline (reference sequence). Trimming took off 1 base at V and 2 bases at J, with 11 bases between the two ends. CDR3 length: 15 amino acids. CDR3: CASSLGAMGNYGYTF. In DNA, the CDR3 is TGTGCCAGCAGCTTAGGAGCAATGGGGAACTATGGCTACACCTTC.

The rearrangement links TRBV11-3 to TRBJ2-3; D is undetermined. The CDR3 has 11 residues. The germline V and J ends were trimmed by 4 bases and 5 bases, with 4 bases remaining between them. From germline, CDR1 is SGHNT and CDR2 YENEEA. CDR3 amino acids: CASSSKDTQYF. CDR3 coding DNA: TGTGCCAGCAGCTCGAAAGATACGCAGTATTTT.

Written as DNA, the CDR3 is TGTGCCAGCAGTCGCCGGACGGCGGCGGATGGCTACACCTTC. Translated: CASSRRTAADGYTF. The V and J genes are TRBV6-6 and TRBJ1-2, with D hard to call. The CDR3 is made up of 14 amino acids. V shed 5 bases and J shed 6 bases, with 16 bases lying between them. Looked up from germline, CDR1 is MNHNY and CDR2 is SVGAGI (reference sequence).

This chain connects TRBV23-1 to TRBJ2-2; 7 bases are shared with TRBD1. TRBV23-1 belongs to the ORF category, with a function that is uncertain. V shed 3 bases and J 1 base; nucleotides not matched to a gene: 8. There are 17 residues in the CDR3. DNA for the CDR3: TGCGCCAGCAGTCACCAGGGACAGACCCTGAACACCGGGGAGCTGTTTTTT. Translating gives CASSHQGQTLNTGELFF.

The chain joins TRBV12-5 to TRBJ1-4, with unresolved D. V dropped 9 bases and J dropped 3 bases, with 14 bases sitting between them. The CDR3 contains 14 residues. The V gene's germline CDR1 is LGHNT and CDR2 FRNRAP. The CDR3 reads CASASFTPNEKLFF. CDR3 DNA sequence: TGTGCTAGCGCCAGTTTTACCCCTAATGAAAAACTGTTTTTT.

The chain has TRBV19 and TRBJ2-6; no definite D call. Trimming took 8 bases from V and 3 from J, leaving 2 bases between them. Germline V gives CDR1 LNHDA, CDR2 SQIVND (reference sequence). The CDR3 is made up of 11 amino acids. For the CDR3, the DNA is TGTGCCAGTGGTGGGGCCAACGTCCTGACTTTC. Protein product: CASGGANVLTF.